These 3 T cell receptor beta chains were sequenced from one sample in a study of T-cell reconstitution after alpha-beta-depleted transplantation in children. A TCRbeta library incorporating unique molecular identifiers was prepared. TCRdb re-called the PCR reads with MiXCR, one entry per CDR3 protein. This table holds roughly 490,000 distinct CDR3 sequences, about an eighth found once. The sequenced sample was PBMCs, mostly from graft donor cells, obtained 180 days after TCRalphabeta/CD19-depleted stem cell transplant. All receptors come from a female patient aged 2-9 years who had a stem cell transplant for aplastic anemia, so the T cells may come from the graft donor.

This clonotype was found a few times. The CDR3 sequence: CASSPRQAGSDSEAFF. The CDR3 nucleotides are TGCGCCAGCAGCCCGCGACAGGCGGGTTCAGATTCTGAAGCTTTCTTT. The J gene is TRBJ1-1, the V gene TRBV5-1, with D maybe TRBD1 (6 bases). Trimming pared 4 bases from V and 6 bases from J, leaving 22 bases between. The CDR3 covers 16 residues. The germline CDR1 and CDR2 sequences are SGHRS and YFSETQ.

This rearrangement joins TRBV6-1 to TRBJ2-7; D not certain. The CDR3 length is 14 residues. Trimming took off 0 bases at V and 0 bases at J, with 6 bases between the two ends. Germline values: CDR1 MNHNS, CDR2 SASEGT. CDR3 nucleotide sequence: TGTGCCAGCAGTGAAGCAGGAGCCTCCTACGAGCAGTACTTC. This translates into CASSEAGASYEQYF.

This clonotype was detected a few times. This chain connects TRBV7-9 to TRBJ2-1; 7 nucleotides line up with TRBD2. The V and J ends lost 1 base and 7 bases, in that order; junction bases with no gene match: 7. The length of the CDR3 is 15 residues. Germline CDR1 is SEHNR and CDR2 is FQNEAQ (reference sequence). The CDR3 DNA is TGTGCCAGCAGCTTAGGTTCGGGGAGGGGTAATGAGCAGTTCTTC. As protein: CASSLGSGRGNEQFF.